Listed here is a single TCR beta chain. Antigen specificity is unknown. The treatment: roughly nine-day PBMC culture with coronavirus spike peptide pools or control peptides (ViraFEST assay). Gathering of the CD4+ T cells, from the unexposed donor, took place before the COVID-19 pandemic (2011-2018). This entry comes from a study of vaccination and CD4 T cells after COVID-19. About the research overall: Post-COVID sampling occurred a median about 110 days after diagnosis (range 35 to 161). Overlapping spike pools from SARS-CoV-2 and HCoV-NL63, HCoV-OC43 and HCoV-229E served as culture stimuli.

The CDR3 length is 13 residues. The ends were cut back, 3 bases at V and 6 bases at J, with 9 bases in the middle. CDR1 and CDR2 from the germline V gene are MNHEY and SMNVEV (reference sequence). Sequencing of cultured CD4+ T cell DNA used the Oncomine TCR Beta short-read assay. TCRdb called the PCR reads again in MiXCR, with one record for every CDR3 protein. The sample includes approximately 6,800 distinct CDR3 sequences, around two fifths seen only once; the top ten take around 25%. The clonotype was recovered from a human donor in good health. The rearrangement joins TRBV27 to TRBJ1-5, with D tentatively TRBD1 (5 bases). The sequenced sample consisted of CD4+ T cells from blood, cultured in vitro. CDR3 region: CASSLRDGQPQHF. The CDR3 DNA reads as TGTGCCAGCAGTTTGAGGGACGGTCAGCCCCAGCATTTT.